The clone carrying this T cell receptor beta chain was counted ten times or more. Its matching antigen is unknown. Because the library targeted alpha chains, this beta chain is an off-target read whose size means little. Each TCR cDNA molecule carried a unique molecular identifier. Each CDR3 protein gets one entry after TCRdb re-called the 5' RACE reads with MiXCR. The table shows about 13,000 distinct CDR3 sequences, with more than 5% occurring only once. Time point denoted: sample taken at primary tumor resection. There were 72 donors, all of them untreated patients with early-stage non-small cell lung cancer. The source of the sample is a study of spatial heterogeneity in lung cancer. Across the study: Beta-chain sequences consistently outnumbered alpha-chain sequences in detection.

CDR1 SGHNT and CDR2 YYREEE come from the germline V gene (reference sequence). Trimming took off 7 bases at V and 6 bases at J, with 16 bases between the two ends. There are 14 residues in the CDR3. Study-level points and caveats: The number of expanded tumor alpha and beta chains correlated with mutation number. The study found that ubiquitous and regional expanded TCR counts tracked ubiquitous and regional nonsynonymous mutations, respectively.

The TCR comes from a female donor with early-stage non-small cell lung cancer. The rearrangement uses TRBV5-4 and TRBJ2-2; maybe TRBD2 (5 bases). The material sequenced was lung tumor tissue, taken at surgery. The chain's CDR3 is CASGEGSVAGELFF. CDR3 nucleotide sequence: TGTGCCAGCGGTGAGGGCTCCGTCGCCGGGGAGCTGTTTTTT.